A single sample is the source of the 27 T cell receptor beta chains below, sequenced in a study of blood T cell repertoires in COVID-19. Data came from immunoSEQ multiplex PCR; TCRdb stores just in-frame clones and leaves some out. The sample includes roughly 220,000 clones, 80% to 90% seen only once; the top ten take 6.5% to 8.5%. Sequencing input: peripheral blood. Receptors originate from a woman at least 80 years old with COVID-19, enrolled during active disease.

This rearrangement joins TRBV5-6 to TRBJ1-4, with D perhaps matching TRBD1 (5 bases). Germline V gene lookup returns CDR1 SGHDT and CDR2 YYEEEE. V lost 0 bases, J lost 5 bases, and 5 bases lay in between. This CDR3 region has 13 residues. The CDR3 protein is CASSLGQNEKLFF. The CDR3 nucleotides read TGTGCCAGCAGCTTGGGACAGAATGAAAAACTGTTTTTT.

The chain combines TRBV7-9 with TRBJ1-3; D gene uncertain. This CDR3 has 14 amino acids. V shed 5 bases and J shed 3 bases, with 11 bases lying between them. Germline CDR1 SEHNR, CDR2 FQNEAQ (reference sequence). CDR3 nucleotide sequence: TGTGCCAGCAGCCCCCAGGTTGGTGGAAACACCATATATTTT. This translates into CASSPQVGGNTIYF. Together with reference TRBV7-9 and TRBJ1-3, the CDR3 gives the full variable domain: DTGVSQNPRHKITKRGQNVTFRCDPISEHNRLYWYRQTLGQGPEFLTYFQNEAQLEKSRLLSDRFSAERPKGSFSTLEIQRTEQGDSAMYLCASSPQVGGNTIYFGEGSWLTVV.

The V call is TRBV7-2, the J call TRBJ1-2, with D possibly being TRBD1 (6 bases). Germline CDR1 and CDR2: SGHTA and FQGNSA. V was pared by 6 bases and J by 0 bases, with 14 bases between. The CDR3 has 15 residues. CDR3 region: CASSPPGHTNYGYTF. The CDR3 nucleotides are TGTGCCAGCAGTCCGCCGGGACACACTAACTATGGCTACACCTTC. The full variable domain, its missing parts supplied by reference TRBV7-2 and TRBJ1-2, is GAGVSQSPSNKVTEKGKDVELRCDPISGHTALYWYRQSLGQGLEFLIYFQGNSAPDKSGLPSDRFSAERTGGSVSTLTIQRTQQEDSAVYLCASSPPGHTNYGYTFGSGTRLTVV.

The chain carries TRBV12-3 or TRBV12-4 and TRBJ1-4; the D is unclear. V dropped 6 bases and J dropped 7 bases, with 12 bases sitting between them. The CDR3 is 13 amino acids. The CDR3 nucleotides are TGTGCCAGCAGCCGGGCGGGAAGTGAAAAACTGTTTTTT. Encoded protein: CASSRAGSEKLFF.

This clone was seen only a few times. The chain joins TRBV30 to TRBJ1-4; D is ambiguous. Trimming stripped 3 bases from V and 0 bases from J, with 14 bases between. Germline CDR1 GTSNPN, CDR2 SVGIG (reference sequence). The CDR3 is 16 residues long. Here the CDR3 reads CAWRLGRLTTNEKLFF. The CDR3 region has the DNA TGTGCCTGGAGATTAGGAAGACTCACAACTAATGAAAAACTGTTTTTT.

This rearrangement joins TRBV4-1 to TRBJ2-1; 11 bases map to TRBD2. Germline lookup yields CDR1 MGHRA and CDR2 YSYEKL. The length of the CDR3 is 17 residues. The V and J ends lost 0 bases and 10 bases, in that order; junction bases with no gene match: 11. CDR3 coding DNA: TGCGCCAGCAGCCAAGAAGTCGAGACTAGCGGGGCAATGGAGCAGTTCTTC. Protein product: CASSQEVETSGAMEQFF.

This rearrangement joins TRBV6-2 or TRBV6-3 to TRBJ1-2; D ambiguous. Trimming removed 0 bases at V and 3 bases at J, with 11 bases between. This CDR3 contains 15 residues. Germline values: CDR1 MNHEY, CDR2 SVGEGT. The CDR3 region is CASSYSQRRDYGYTF. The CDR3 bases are TGTGCCAGCAGTTACTCCCAAAGGCGGGACTATGGCTACACCTTC.

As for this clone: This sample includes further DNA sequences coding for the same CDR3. This CDR3 is CASSLGVNQPQHF. CDR3 DNA sequence: TGTGCCAGCAGTTTGGGCGTCAATCAGCCCCAGCATTTT. V gene TRBV12-3 or TRBV12-4 combines with J gene TRBJ1-5; no reliable D call. The CDR3 loop spans 13 amino acids. The V gene lost 3 bases and the J gene lost 3 bases, with 6 bases spanning the gap.

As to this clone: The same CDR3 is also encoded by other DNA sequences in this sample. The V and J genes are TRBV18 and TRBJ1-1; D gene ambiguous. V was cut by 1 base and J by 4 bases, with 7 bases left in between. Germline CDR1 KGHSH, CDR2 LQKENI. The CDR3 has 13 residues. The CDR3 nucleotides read TGTGCCAGCTCACCACGGGGAGGCACTGAAGCTTTCTTT. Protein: CASSPRGGTEAFF.

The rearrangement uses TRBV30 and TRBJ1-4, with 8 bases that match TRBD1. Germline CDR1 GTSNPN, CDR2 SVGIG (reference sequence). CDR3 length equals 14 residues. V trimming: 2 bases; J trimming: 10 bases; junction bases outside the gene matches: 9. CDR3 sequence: CAWSRAGGRGKLFF. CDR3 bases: TGTGCCTGGAGTAGGGCAGGGGGCAGGGGAAAACTGTTTTTT.

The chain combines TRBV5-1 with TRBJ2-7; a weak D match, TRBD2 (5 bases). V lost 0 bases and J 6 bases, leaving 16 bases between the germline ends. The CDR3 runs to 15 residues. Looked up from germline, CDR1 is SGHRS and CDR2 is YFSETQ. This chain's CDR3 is CASSLAGIKASEQYF. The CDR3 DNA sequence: TGCGCCAGCAGCTTGGCCGGGATAAAGGCTTCCGAGCAGTACTTC.

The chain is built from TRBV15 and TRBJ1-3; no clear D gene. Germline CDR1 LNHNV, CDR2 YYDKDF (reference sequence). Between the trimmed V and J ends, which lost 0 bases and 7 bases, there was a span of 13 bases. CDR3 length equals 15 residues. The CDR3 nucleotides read TGTGCCACCAGCAGAGACCGCGGGAGTTTTAACACCATATATTTT. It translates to CATSRDRGSFNTIYF.

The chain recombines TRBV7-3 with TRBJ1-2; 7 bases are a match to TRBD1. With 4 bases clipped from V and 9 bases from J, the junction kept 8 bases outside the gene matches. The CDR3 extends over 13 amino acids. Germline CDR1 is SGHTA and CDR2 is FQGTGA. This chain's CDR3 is CASSSRRDSRYTF. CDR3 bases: TGTGCCAGCAGCTCCCGGAGGGACAGCCGCTACACCTTC.

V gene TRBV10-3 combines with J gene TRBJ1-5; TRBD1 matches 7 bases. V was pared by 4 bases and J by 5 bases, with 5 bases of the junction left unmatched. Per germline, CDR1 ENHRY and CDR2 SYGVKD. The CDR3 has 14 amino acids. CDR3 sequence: CAISGQGDYQPQHF. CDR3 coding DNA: TGTGCCATCAGTGGGCAGGGGGACTATCAGCCCCAGCATTTT.

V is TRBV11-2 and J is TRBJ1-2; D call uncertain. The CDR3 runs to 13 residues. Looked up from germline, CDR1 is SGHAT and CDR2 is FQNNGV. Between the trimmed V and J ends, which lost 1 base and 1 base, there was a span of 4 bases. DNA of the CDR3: TGTGCCAGCAGCTTAGCCCTTAACTATGGCTACACCTTC. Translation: CASSLALNYGYTF.

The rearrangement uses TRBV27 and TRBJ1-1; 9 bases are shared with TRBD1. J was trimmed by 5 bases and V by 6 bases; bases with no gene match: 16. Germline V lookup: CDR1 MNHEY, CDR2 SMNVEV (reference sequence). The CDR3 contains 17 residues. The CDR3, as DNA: TGTGCCAGCAGCCTCTACCGAGGGACAGGGAAGGAAACTGAAGCTTTCTTT. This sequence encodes CASSLYRGTGKETEAFF.

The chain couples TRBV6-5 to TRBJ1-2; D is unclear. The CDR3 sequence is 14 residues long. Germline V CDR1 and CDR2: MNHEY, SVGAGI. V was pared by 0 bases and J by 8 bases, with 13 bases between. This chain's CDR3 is CASSYSISVRGYTF. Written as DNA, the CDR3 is TGTGCCAGCAGTTACTCGATTAGCGTTCGCGGCTACACCTTC.

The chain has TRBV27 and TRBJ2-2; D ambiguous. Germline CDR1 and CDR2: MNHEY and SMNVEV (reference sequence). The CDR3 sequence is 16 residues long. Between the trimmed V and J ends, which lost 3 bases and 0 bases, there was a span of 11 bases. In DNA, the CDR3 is TGTGCCAGCAGTTTCTCCTTCCCCGCGAACACCGGGGAGCTGTTTTTT. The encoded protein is CASSFSFPANTGELFF.

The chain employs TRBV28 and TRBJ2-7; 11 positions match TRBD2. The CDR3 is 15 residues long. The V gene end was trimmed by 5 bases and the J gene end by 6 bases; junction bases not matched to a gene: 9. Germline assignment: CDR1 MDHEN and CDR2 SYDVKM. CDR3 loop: CASSALTSGSFEQYF. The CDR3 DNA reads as TGTGCCAGCAGTGCCCTTACTAGCGGGAGTTTCGAGCAGTACTTC.

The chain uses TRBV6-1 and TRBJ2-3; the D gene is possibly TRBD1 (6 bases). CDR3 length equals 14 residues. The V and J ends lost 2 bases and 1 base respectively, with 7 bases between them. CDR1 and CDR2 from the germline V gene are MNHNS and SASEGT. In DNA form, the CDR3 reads TGTGCCAGCAGTGAAAACAGGGGCACAGATACGCAGTATTTT. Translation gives CASSENRGTDTQYF.

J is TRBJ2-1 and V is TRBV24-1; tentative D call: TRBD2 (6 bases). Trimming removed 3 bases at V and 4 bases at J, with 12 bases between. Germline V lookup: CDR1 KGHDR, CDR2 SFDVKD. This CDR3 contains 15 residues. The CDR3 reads CATSDGGSPYNEQFF. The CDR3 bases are TGTGCCACCAGTGATGGGGGGTCACCTTACAATGAGCAGTTCTTC.

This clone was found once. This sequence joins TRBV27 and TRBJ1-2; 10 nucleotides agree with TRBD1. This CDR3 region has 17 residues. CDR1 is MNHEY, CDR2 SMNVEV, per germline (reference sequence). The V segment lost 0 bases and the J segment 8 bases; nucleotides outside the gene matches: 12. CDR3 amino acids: CASSLSTPGQGIFGYTF. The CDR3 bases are TGTGCCAGCAGTTTATCGACCCCGGGACAGGGGATTTTCGGCTACACCTTC.

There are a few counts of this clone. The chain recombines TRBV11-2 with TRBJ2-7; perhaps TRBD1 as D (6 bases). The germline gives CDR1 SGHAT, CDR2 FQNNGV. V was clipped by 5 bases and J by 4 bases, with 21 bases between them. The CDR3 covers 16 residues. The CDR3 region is CASSASGRQGKYEQYF. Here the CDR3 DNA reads TGTGCCAGCAGCGCTTCCGGACGGCAGGGGAAATACGAGCAGTACTTC.

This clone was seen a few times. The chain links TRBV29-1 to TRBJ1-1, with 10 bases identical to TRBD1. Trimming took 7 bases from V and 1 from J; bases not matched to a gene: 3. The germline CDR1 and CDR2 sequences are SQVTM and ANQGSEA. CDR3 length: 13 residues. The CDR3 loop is CSAWDRGNTEAFF. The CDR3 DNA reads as TGCAGCGCTTGGGACAGGGGGAACACTGAAGCTTTCTTT.

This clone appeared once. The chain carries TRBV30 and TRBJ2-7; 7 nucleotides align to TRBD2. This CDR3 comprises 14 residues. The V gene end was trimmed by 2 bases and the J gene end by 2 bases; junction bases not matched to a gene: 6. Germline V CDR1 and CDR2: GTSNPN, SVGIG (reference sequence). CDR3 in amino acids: CAWSRGGVAYEQYF. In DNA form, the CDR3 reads TGTGCCTGGAGTAGGGGAGGGGTAGCCTACGAGCAGTACTTC.

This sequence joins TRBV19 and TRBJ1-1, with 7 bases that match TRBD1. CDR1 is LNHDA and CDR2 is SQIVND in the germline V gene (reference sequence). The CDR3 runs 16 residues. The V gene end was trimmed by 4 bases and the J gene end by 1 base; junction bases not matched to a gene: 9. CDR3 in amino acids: CASSSPDRARNTEAFF. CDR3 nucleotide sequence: TGTGCCAGTAGTAGTCCTGACAGGGCCCGGAACACTGAAGCTTTCTTT.

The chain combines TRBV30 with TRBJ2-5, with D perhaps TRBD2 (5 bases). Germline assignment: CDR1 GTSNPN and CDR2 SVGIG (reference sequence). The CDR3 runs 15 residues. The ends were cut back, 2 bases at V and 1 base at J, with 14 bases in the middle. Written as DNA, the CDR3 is TGTGCCTGGAGTCTCCGCGGGCAGAGCCAAGAGACCCAGTACTTC. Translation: CAWSLRGQSQETQYF.